The clone carrying this TCR beta chain appeared a single time. No antigen is known for it. The table came from immunoSEQ multiplex PCR; TCRdb's copy has only in-frame clones and leaves some out. Among 200,000 to 300,000 clones listed, around nine tenths were seen once. This entry comes from a study of cytomegalovirus exposure and HLA in healthy donors. General study findings and limits: In the 95 to 150 validation repertoires, a later analysis found that first-cohort TCR clusters tended to co-occur. Rare sequences made up most TCRs, while some public TCRs were found in many donors. Altogether, about 160 TCR beta chains were recorded as cytomegalovirus-associated. The classifier reportedly diagnosed cytomegalovirus status with high specificity and sensitivity.

Trimming stripped 6 bases from V and 5 bases from J, with 13 bases between. CDR3 length: 13 residues. The germline gives CDR1 MNHEY, CDR2 SVGAGI. Sequenced: PBMCs. The clonotype was recovered from a man aged 18 to 29 in good health and CMV-seronegative. V is TRBV6-5 and J is TRBJ1-1; weak D call: TRBD1 (6 bases). The CDR3 protein is CASRLTGETEAFF. The CDR3 nucleotides are TGTGCCAGCAGACTGACAGGAGAAACTGAAGCTTTCTTT.